The 6 T cell receptor beta chains below all came from one sample that was sequenced in a study of T-cell memory formation after mild COVID-19 (dated by TCRdb to 2020 to 2023). Libraries came from 5' RACE. Sequenced using an Illumina NovaSeq 6000. TCRdb redid the processing of the public reads, applying fastp at Q25 and MiXCR, and retained in-frame beta chains. Each CDR3 protein appears once, grouped with its most common genes and DNA. The sample data list roughly 340,000 distinct CDR3 sequences, and more than 15% of these were observed just once. The biggest ten clones account for around 20% of the sample. The sample consisted of PBMCs or a T cell subset sorted from them (not recorded which). Receptor source: a young man who had mild COVID-19 (a few samples of this study predate the infection). The sample titles of this study are shuffled in the database, so cell type and time point are left out; the donor was told from shared clones.

The CDR3 DNA follows: TGTGCCAGCAGTTACTCAGCGTACACTGAAGCTTTCTTT. The encoded protein is CASSYSAYTEAFF. The rearrangement uses TRBV6-5 and TRBJ1-1; no clear D. The germline V gene encodes CDR1 MNHEY and CDR2 SVGAGI. The CDR3 runs 13 residues. Trimming removed 0 bases at V and 3 bases at J, with 5 bases between.

CDR3 sequence reads: CASSPLRRLAKNIQYF. CDR3 sequence (DNA): TGTGCCAGCAGCCCCCTCCGGCGGCTAGCCAAAAACATTCAGTACTTC. This sequence joins TRBV11-2 and TRBJ2-4; D is unresolved. The CDR3 extends over 16 amino acids. The V gene lost 5 bases and the J gene lost 0 bases, with 14 bases spanning the gap. In germline, CDR1 is SGHAT, CDR2 FQNNGV.

This chain uses TRBV5-5 with TRBJ2-2, with no clear D. V lost 2 bases and J 1 base, leaving 15 bases between the germline ends. The CDR3 has 17 amino acids. CDR1 and CDR2 (germline): SGHKS, YYEKEE (reference sequence). The CDR3 is CASSFWTSRLNTGELFF. CDR3 nucleotides: TGTGCCAGCAGCTTTTGGACCTCCAGGCTGAACACCGGGGAGCTGTTTTTT.

This clonotype has only a few counts. This chain connects TRBV5-6 to TRBJ2-7, with 8 bases fitting TRBD1. The CDR3 contains 15 residues. V was clipped by 0 bases and J by 3 bases; unmatched bases: 5. Germline V gene sequence: CDR1 SGHDT, CDR2 YYEEEE. The DNA for the CDR3 is TGTGCCAGCAGCTTGGGGTCGGGACAGGACTACGAGCAGTACTTC. Amino acids: CASSLGSGQDYEQYF.

This clonotype came up a few times. The rearrangement uses TRBV5-1 and TRBJ1-2; the D gene is possibly TRBD1 (5 bases). The germline V and J ends were trimmed by 4 bases and 8 bases, with 18 bases remaining between them. There are 14 residues in the CDR3. Looked up from germline, CDR1 is SGHRS and CDR2 is YFSETQ. CDR3 sequence reads: CASSPMDTGSGYTF. The CDR3 DNA reads TGCGCCAGCAGCCCCATGGACACAGGTTCCGGCTACACCTTC. The full variable domain, rest sourced from reference TRBV5-1 and TRBJ1-2, is KAGVTQTPRYLIKTRGQQVTLSCSPISGHRSVSWYQQTPGQGLQFLFEYFSETQRNKGNFPGRFSGRQFSNSRSEMNVSTLELGDSALYLCASSPMDTGSGYTFGSGTRLTVV.

Ten or more counts support this clonotype. CDR3 nucleotides: TGCGCCAGCAGCCATAGGGACAGGGAAGAAGAGACCCAGTACTTC. Amino acid sequence: CASSHRDREEETQYF. The V gene is TRBV4-3, the J gene TRBJ2-5; 9 bases match TRBD1. The CDR3 contains 15 residues. V was clipped by 3 bases and J by 3 bases; unmatched bases: 5. Germline-derived CDR1 and CDR2 are LGHNA and YSLEER.